These 26 T cell receptor beta chains were sequenced from one sample in a study of cytomegalovirus exposure and HLA in healthy donors. The PCR was carried out with 60 Vbeta primers and 13 Jbeta primers. TCRdb's copy holds only in-frame clones and misses some; the assay was immunoSEQ multiplex PCR. In all, the sample yields around 210,000 clones. Sequenced input: PBMCs. These receptors were collected from a woman in her twenties or thirties in good health and CMV-seropositive.

Worth noting for this clone: The sample carries other DNA sequences with the same CDR3. The chain is built from TRBV30 and TRBJ1-4; D gene ambiguous. The ends were cut back, 0 bases at V and 7 bases at J, with 6 bases in the middle. In germline, CDR1 is GTSNPN, CDR2 SVGIG (reference sequence). There are 12 residues in the CDR3. CDR3 bases: TGTGCCTGGAGTGTTGCGGGTGAAAAACTGTTTTTT. Translation: CAWSVAGEKLFF.

The chain uses TRBV7-9 and TRBJ2-1; no definite D call. The CDR3 covers 14 residues. Germline loops: CDR1 SEHNR, CDR2 FQNEAQ (reference sequence). V lost 5 bases and J 6 bases, leaving 14 bases between the germline ends. The CDR3 nucleotides are TGTGCCAGCAGCCCGGTCATCCCGCCCAATGAGCAGTTCTTC. This sequence encodes CASSPVIPPNEQFF.

The CDR3: CASRTVGGYTF. Written as DNA, the CDR3 is TGTGCCAGCAGAACAGTTGGTGGCTACACCTTC. J is TRBJ1-2 and V is TRBV5-6; no clear D gene. The V end was cut by 5 bases, the J end by 7 bases, with 9 bases between. The CDR3 is 11 residues long. Germline-derived CDR1 and CDR2 are SGHDT and YYEEEE. Complete variable domain (other parts from reference TRBV5-6 and TRBJ1-2): DAGVTQSPTHLIKTRGQQVTLRCSPKSGHDTVSWYQQALGQGPQFIFQYYEEEERQRGNFPDRFSGHQFPNYSSELNVNALLLGDSALYLCASRTVGGYTFGSGTRLTVV.

This chain links TRBV18 with TRBJ2-6; no reliable D call. Trimming took 3 bases from V and 0 from J, leaving 6 bases between them. Looked up from germline, CDR1 is KGHSH and CDR2 is LQKENI. This CDR3 is built from 15 residues. CDR3 amino acids: CASSPDNSGANVLTF. In DNA form, the CDR3 reads TGTGCCAGCTCACCTGACAACTCTGGGGCCAACGTCCTGACTTTC.

The chain uses TRBV18 and TRBJ2-3, with D unclear. Trimming cost V 3 bases and J 1 base, with 2 bases left between them. CDR1 and CDR2 (germline): KGHSH, LQKENI. This CDR3 comprises 12 residues. The CDR3 here is CASSPGTDTQYF. Written as DNA, the CDR3 is TGTGCCAGCTCACCCGGCACAGATACGCAGTATTTT.

The chain couples TRBV7-9 to TRBJ2-7; TRBD2 agrees at 10 bases. V was clipped by 0 bases and J by 7 bases; unmatched bases: 9. Germline loops: CDR1 SEHNR, CDR2 FQNEAQ (reference sequence). The length of the CDR3 is 16 residues. DNA of the CDR3: TGTGCCAGCAGCTTAGCGCTAGCGGGAGCCCCCTCGGAGCAGTACTTC. This translates into CASSLALAGAPSEQYF.

The chain links TRBV7-2 to TRBJ2-1, with TRBD1 matching 7 bases. J gave up 3 bases and V 2 bases, and 7 bases lay outside the gene matches. CDR1 is SGHTA, CDR2 FQGNSA, per germline. The CDR3 length is 16 residues. This CDR3 reads CASSLRLQGNYNEQFF. The CDR3 DNA reads as TGTGCCAGCAGCTTAAGGCTACAGGGGAACTACAATGAGCAGTTCTTC.

This chain links TRBV6-5 with TRBJ2-5, with TRBD1 matching 7 bases. The J call may be mistaken, given a closer DNA end match to TRBJ2-7. From germline, CDR1 is MNHEY and CDR2 SVGAGI. The CDR3 is 13 residues long. This chain's CDR3 is CASSQGEAYEQYF. The DNA of the CDR3 is TGTGCCAGCAGTCAGGGGGAAGCCTACGAGCAGTACTTC.

The chain uses TRBV30 and TRBJ2-4, with 7 bases lining up with TRBD1. CDR1 is GTSNPN, CDR2 SVGIG, per germline (reference sequence). The V segment lost 0 bases and the J segment 0 bases; nucleotides outside the gene matches: 8. This CDR3 is built from 17 residues. The CDR3 protein is CAWSVPLRQGAKNIQYF. The CDR3 DNA reads TGTGCCTGGAGTGTGCCCCTCCGACAGGGAGCCAAAAACATTCAGTACTTC.

This rearrangement joins TRBV2 to TRBJ2-5, with D possibly matching TRBD2 (6 bases). Matching the DNA end better, TRBJ2-7 makes the J call doubtful. Germline V gene lookup returns CDR1 SNHLY and CDR2 FYNNEI. The CDR3 consists of 16 residues. The CDR3 spells CASRDVGTVLSYEQYF. The CDR3 bases are TGTGCCAGCAGAGATGTAGGGACTGTCTTGTCCTACGAGCAGTACTTC.

The genes are TRBV7-2 and TRBJ2-7; D gene unclear. The germline CDR1 and CDR2 sequences are SGHTA and FQGNSA. V was trimmed by 5 bases and J by 6 bases, leaving 5 bases between them. This CDR3 spans 10 amino acids. The CDR3 spells CASSGSEQYF. CDR3 sequence (DNA): TGTGCCAGCAGCGGCTCCGAGCAGTACTTC.

The chain couples TRBV11-3 to TRBJ2-1; TRBD2 agrees at 8 bases. J was trimmed by 9 bases and V by 3 bases; bases with no gene match: 7. This CDR3 comprises 14 residues. Germline-derived CDR1 and CDR2 are SGHNT and YENEEA. This CDR3 reads CASSLSGGPSEQFF. CDR3 sequence (DNA): TGTGCCAGCAGCTTGTCGGGAGGGCCCAGTGAGCAGTTCTTC.

The V and J genes are TRBV5-4 and TRBJ2-2, with 7 bases fitting TRBD1. This CDR3 is built from 14 residues. V trimming: 3 bases; J trimming: 7 bases; junction bases outside the gene matches: 6. Germline V gene lookup returns CDR1 SGHNT and CDR2 YYREEE (reference sequence). The CDR3 sequence: CASSSQGVGGELFF. In nucleotides, the CDR3 is TGTGCCAGCAGCTCTCAGGGGGTAGGCGGGGAGCTGTTTTTT.

The chain combines TRBV19 with TRBJ1-6; D is possibly TRBD1 (5 bases). The germline V gene has CDR1 LNHDA and CDR2 SQIVND (reference sequence). The CDR3 runs to 15 residues. Trimming pared 6 bases from V and 13 bases from J, leaving 22 bases between. The CDR3 protein is CASSRQGTDRDPLHF. CDR3 bases: TGTGCCAGTAGCCGGCAGGGCACAGACCGAGATCCCCTCCACTTT.

Note on this clone: The sample has other DNA sequences that encode this CDR3 too. In DNA, the CDR3 is TGCGCCAGCAGCCAAGATAAGGGGTCGGAACCTGAAAAACTGTTTTTT. Its translation: CASSQDKGSEPEKLFF. The chain links TRBV4-1 to TRBJ1-4, with D possibly being TRBD1 (5 bases). Deletions cut 0 bases from V and 7 bases from J, with 15 bases between. From germline, CDR1 is MGHRA and CDR2 YSYEKL. This CDR3 has 16 residues.

This chain uses TRBV6-5 with TRBJ2-7, with D possibly TRBD1 on 5 matching bases. CDR1 and CDR2 (germline): MNHEY, SVGAGI. Trimming stripped 3 bases from V and 3 bases from J, with 9 bases between. The CDR3 runs to 13 residues. CDR3 residues: CASSYNRLYEQYF. The CDR3 DNA follows: TGTGCCAGCAGTTATAACAGGCTCTACGAGCAGTACTTC.

This sequence joins TRBV6-1 and TRBJ1-1; no reliable D call. The CDR3 has 15 amino acids. The germline CDR1 and CDR2 sequences are MNHNS and SASEGT. Trimming cost V 5 bases and J 1 base, with 14 bases left between them. CDR3 protein: CASSSVTRRNTEAFF. CDR3 DNA: TGTGCCAGCAGTTCCGTAACTCGTAGGAACACTGAAGCTTTCTTT.

The rearrangement links TRBV19 to TRBJ1-6; D unresolved. The length of the CDR3 is 14 residues. V shed 6 bases and J shed 2 bases, with 8 bases lying between them. From germline, CDR1 is LNHDA and CDR2 SQIVND (reference sequence). The CDR3 region is CASRKTTYNSPLHF. The DNA of the CDR3 is TGTGCCAGTAGAAAGACAACCTATAATTCACCCCTCCACTTT.

The chain recombines TRBV18 with TRBJ2-3; no definite D call. The CDR3 length is 15 residues. V lost 2 bases and J 2 bases, leaving 11 bases between the germline ends. Germline loops: CDR1 KGHSH, CDR2 LQKENI. The CDR3 DNA reads as TGTGCCAGCTCACCAACTCTACTCTACACAGATACGCAGTATTTT. Its protein product is CASSPTLLYTDTQYF.

Of note for this clone: Other DNA sequences of this sample code for an identical CDR3. V is TRBV18 and J is TRBJ2-7; 11 positions agree with TRBD2. Germline CDR1 KGHSH, CDR2 LQKENI. The V gene end was trimmed by 2 bases and the J gene end by 0 bases; junction bases not matched to a gene: 0. The CDR3 length is 15 residues. This CDR3 is CASSPTSGGSYEQYF. The DNA for the CDR3 is TGTGCCAGCTCACCAACTAGCGGGGGCTCCTACGAGCAGTACTTC.

The chain combines TRBV19 with TRBJ1-2; 8 bases fit TRBD1. J gave up 8 bases and V 3 bases, and 8 bases lay outside the gene matches. Germline CDR1 and CDR2: LNHDA and SQIVND (reference sequence). The CDR3 has 14 residues. The CDR3 bases are TGTGCCAGTAGTATCCCCGGACAGGGAAGCGGCTACACCTTC. It encodes CASSIPGQGSGYTF.

The chain links TRBV5-1 to TRBJ1-5; D is ambiguous. The V end was cut by 4 bases, the J end by 2 bases, with 10 bases between. This CDR3 region has 14 residues. The V gene's germline CDR1 is SGHRS and CDR2 YFSETQ. CDR3 residues: CASSAGMGNQPQHF. As DNA, the CDR3 is TGCGCCAGCAGCGCGGGGATGGGCAATCAGCCCCAGCATTTT.

The CDR3 DNA sequence: TGTGCCATCAGTGAGAAGGGGAACACCATATATTTT. Translation: CAISEKGNTIYF. The chain employs TRBV10-3 and TRBJ1-3; D possibly corresponds to TRBD1 (5 bases). The V gene lost 2 bases and the J gene lost 7 bases, with 6 bases spanning the gap. The length of the CDR3 is 12 residues. Looked up from germline, CDR1 is ENHRY and CDR2 is SYGVKD.

The chain recombines TRBV10-3 with TRBJ2-5, with D unclear. The germline V gene has CDR1 ENHRY and CDR2 SYGVKD. V was clipped by 3 bases and J by 5 bases, with 7 bases between them. The CDR3 is 12 amino acids. The CDR3 loop reads CAISEARETQYF. In nucleotides, the CDR3 is TGTGCCATCAGTGAAGCCCGGGAGACCCAGTACTTC.

J is TRBJ1-6 and V is TRBV30, with 7 positions matching TRBD1. V was clipped by 4 bases and J by 10 bases; unmatched bases: 7. The CDR3 covers 13 residues. Looked up from germline, CDR1 is GTSNPN and CDR2 is SVGIG (reference sequence). In DNA, the CDR3 is TGTGCCTGGACCACCACAGGGGAATCACCCCTCCACTTT. Protein: CAWTTTGESPLHF.

The rearrangement uses TRBV19 and TRBJ1-1; TRBD1 aligns across 11 bases. V was pared by 5 bases and J by 3 bases, with 2 bases of the junction left unmatched. Germline V CDR1 and CDR2: LNHDA, SQIVND (reference sequence). The CDR3 loop spans 14 amino acids. CDR3 in amino acids: CASSGTGGDTEAFF. CDR3 nucleotide sequence: TGTGCCAGTAGTGGGACAGGGGGTGACACTGAAGCTTTCTTT.